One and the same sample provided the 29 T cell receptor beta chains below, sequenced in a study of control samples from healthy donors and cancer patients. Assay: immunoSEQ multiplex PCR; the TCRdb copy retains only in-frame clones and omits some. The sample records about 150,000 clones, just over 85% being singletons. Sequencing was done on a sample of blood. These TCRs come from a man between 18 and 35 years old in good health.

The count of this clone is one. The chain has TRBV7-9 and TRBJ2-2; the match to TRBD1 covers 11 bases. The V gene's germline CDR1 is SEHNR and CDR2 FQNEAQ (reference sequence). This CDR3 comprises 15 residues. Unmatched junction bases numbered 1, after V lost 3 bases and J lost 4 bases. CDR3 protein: CASSFGQGATGELFF. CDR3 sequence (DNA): TGTGCCAGCAGCTTTGGACAGGGGGCCACCGGGGAGCTGTTTTTT.

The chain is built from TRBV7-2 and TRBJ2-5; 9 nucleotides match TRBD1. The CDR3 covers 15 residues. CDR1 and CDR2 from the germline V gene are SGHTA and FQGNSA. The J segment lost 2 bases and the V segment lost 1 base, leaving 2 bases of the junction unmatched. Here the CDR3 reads CASSLDRGRQETQYF. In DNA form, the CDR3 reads TGTGCCAGCAGCTTAGACAGGGGGCGACAAGAGACCCAGTACTTC.

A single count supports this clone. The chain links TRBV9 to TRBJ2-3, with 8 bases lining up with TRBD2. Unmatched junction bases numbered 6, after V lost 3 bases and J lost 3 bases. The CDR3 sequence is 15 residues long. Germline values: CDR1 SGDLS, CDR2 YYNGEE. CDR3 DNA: TGTGCCAGCAGCGCCCAGGGACTAGATACAGATACGCAGTATTTT. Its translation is CASSAQGLDTDTQYF. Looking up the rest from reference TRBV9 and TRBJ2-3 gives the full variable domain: DSGVTQTPKHLITATGQRVTLRCSPRSGDLSVYWYQQSLDQGLQFLIQYYNGEERAKGNILERFSAQQFPDLHSELNLSSLELGDSALYFCASSAQGLDTDTQYFGPGTRLTVL.

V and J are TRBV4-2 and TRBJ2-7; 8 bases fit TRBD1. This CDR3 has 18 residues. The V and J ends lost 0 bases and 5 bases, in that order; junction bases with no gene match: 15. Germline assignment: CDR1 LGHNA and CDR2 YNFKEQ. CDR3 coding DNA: TGTGCCAGCAGCCAAGAAGGAGTTAGAGGGCAGGGGGCTGACGAGCAGTACTTC. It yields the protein CASSQEGVRGQGADEQYF.

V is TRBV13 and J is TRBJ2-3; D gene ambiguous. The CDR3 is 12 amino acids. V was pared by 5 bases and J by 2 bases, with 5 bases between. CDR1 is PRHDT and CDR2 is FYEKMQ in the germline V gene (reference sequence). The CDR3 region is CASSQTTDTQYF. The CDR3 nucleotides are TGTGCCAGCAGCCAAACCACAGATACGCAGTATTTT.

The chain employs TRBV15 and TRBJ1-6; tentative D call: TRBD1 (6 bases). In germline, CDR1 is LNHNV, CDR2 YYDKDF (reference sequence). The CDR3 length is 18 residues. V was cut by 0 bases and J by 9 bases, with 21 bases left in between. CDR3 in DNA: TGTGCCACCAGCAGAGATTTGTTGGAAGGGGGAAGTGGTTCACCCCTCCACTTT. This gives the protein CATSRDLLEGGSGSPLHF. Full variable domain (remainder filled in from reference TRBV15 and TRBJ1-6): DAMVIQNPRYQVTQFGKPVTLSCSQTLNHNVMYWYQQKSSQAPKLLFHYYDKDFNNEADTPDNFQSRRPNTSFCFLDIRSPGLGDTAMYLCATSRDLLEGGSGSPLHFGNGTRLTVT.

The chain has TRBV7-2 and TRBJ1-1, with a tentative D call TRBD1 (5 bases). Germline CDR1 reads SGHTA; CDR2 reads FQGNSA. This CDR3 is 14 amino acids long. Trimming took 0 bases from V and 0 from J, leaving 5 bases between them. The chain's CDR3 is CASSLAGVNTEAFF. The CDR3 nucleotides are TGTGCCAGCAGCTTAGCAGGGGTGAACACTGAAGCTTTCTTT.

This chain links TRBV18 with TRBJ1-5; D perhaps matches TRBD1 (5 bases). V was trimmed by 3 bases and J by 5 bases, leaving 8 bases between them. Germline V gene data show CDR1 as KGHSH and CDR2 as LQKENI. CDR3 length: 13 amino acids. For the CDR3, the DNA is TGTGCCAGCTCACCGGGGGGAGATCAGCCCCAGCATTTT. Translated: CASSPGGDQPQHF.

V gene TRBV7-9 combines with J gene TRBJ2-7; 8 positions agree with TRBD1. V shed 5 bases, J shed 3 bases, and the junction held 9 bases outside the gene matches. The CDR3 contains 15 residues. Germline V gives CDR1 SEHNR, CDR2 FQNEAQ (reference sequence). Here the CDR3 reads CASSPDRGPFYEQYF. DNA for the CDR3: TGTGCCAGCAGCCCAGACAGGGGACCCTTCTACGAGCAGTACTTC.

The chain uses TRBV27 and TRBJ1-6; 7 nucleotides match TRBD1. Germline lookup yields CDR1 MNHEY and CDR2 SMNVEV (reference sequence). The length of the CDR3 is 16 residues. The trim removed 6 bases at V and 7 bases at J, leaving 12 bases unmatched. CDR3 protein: CASSPEPGQRNSPLHF. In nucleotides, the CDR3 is TGTGCCAGCAGCCCAGAACCGGGACAGAGGAATTCACCCCTCCACTTT.

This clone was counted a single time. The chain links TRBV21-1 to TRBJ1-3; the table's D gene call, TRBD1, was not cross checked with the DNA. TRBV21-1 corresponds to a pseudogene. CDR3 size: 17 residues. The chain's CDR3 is CASSRLRQGVSGNTIYF. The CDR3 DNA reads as TGTGCCAGCAGTAGGTTAAGACAGGGGGTATCTGGAAACACCATATATTTT.

CDR3 residues: CASSFPGLAGGRKETQYF. The CDR3 region has the DNA TGTGCCAGCAGTTTCCCGGGACTAGCGGGGGGGCGGAAAGAGACCCAGTACTTC. The rearrangement uses TRBV27 and TRBJ2-5; 16 positions match TRBD2. The CDR3 runs to 18 residues. The V gene end was trimmed by 3 bases and the J gene end by 3 bases; junction bases not matched to a gene: 7. Germline V gives CDR1 MNHEY, CDR2 SMNVEV (reference sequence).

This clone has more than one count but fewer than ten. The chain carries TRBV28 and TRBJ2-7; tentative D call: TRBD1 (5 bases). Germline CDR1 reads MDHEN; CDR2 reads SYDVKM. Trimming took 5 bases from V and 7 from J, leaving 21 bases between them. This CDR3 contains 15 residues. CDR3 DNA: TGTGCCAGCAGTGCCTTGAGTGGGGCCCGGTTAGAGCAGTACTTC. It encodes CASSALSGARLEQYF. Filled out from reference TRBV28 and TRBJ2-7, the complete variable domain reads DVKVTQSSRYLVKRTGEKVFLECVQDMDHENMFWYRQDPGLGLRLIYFSYDVKMKEKGDIPEGYSVSREKKERFSLILESASTNQTSMYLCASSALSGARLEQYFGPGTRLTVT.

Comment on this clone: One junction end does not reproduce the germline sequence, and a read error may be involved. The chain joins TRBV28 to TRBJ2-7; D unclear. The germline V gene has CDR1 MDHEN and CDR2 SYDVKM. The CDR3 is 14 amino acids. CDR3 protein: CTSSFSVPSYEQYF. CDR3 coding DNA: TGTACCAGCAGTTTCTCTGTCCCCTCCTACGAGCAGTACTTC.

The CDR3 nucleotides are TGTGCCAGCAGCTTAGACTCAGGGAGCGAGCAGTACTTC. Protein product: CASSLDSGSEQYF. The chain uses TRBV5-6 and TRBJ2-7; D is perhaps TRBD1 or TRBD2 (5 bases each). The germline gives CDR1 SGHDT, CDR2 YYEEEE. The V and J ends lost 2 bases and 6 bases respectively, with 12 bases between them. The CDR3 loop spans 13 amino acids. Looking up the rest from reference TRBV5-6 and TRBJ2-7 gives the full variable domain: DAGVTQSPTHLIKTRGQQVTLRCSPKSGHDTVSWYQQALGQGPQFIFQYYEEEERQRGNFPDRFSGHQFPNYSSELNVNALLLGDSALYLCASSLDSGSEQYFGPGTRLTVT.

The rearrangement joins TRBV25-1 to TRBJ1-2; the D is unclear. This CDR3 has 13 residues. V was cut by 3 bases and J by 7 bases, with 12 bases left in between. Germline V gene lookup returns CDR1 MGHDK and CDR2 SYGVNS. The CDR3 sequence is CASSESAASGYTF. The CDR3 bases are TGTGCCAGCAGTGAGTCGGCAGCCTCTGGCTACACCTTC.

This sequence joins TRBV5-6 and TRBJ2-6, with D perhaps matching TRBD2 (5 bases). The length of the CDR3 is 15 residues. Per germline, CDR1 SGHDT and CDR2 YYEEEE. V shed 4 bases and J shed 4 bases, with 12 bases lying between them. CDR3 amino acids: CASSPGFSGANVLTF. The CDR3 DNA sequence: TGTGCCAGCAGCCCGGGGTTTTCGGGGGCCAACGTCCTGACTTTC.

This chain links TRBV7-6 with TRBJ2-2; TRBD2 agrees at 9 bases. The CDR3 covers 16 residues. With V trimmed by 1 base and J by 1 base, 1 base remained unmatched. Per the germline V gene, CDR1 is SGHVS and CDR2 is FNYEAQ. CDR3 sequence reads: CASSLETSGNTGELFF. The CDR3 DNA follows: TGTGCCAGCAGCTTAGAGACTAGCGGGAACACCGGGGAGCTGTTTTTT.

CDR3 loop: CASSPPPQVSRTEAFF. CDR3 coding DNA: TGTGCCAGCAGCCCCCCTCCCCAGGTATCGAGAACTGAAGCTTTCTTT. The chain combines TRBV5-4 with TRBJ1-1; D uncertain. Trimming stripped 4 bases from V and 5 bases from J, with 21 bases between. CDR1 is SGHNT and CDR2 is YYREEE in the germline V gene (reference sequence). The CDR3 contains 16 residues.

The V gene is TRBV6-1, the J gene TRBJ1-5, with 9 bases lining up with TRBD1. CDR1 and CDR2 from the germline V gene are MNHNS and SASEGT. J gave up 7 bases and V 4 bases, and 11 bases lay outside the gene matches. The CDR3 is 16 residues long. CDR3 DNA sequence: TGTGCCAGCAGTGCTAGGGGACAGGGAGGAGTACAGCCCCAGCATTTT. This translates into CASSARGQGGVQPQHF.

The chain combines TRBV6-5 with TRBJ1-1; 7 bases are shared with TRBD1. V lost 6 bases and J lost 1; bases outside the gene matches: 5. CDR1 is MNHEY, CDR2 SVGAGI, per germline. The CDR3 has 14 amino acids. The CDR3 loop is CASREGQRNTEAFF. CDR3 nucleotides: TGTGCCAGCAGAGAGGGACAGAGGAACACTGAAGCTTTCTTT.

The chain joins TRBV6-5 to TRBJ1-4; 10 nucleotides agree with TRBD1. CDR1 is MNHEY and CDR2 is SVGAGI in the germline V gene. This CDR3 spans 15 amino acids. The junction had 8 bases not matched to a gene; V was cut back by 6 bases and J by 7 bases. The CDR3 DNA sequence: TGTGCCAGCAGCCGAGGAGGGACAGGGGCTGAAAAACTGTTTTTT. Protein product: CASSRGGTGAEKLFF.

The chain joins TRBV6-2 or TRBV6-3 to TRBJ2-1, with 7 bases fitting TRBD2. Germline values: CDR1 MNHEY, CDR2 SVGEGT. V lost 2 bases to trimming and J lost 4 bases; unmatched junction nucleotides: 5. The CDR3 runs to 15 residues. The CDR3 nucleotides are TGTGCCAGCAGTTACGAGAGTAGCGGGTACAATGAGCAGTTCTTC. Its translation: CASSYESSGYNEQFF.

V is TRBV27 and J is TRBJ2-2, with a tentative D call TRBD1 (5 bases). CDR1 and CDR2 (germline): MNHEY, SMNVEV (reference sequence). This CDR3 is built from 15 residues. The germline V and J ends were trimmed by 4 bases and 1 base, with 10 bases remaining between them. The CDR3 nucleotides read TGTGCCAGCAGTTACAGTACAGGGAACACCGGGGAGCTGTTTTTT. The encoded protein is CASSYSTGNTGELFF.

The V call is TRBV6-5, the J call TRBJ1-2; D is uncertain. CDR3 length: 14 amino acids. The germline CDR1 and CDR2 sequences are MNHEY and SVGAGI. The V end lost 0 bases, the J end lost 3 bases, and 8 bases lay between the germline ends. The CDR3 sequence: CASSYSRADYGYTF. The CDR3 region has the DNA TGTGCCAGCAGTTACTCCCGGGCAGACTATGGCTACACCTTC.

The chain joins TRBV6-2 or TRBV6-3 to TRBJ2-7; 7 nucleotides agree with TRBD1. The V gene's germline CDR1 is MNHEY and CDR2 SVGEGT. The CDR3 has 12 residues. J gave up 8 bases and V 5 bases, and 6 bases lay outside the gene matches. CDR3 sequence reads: CASSHQQGKQYF. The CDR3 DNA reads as TGTGCCAGCAGTCACCAACAGGGGAAGCAGTACTTC.

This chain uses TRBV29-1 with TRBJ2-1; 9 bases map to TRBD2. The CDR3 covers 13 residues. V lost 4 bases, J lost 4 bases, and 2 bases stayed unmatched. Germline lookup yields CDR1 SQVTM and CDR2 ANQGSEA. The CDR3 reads CSVGGGVYNEQFF. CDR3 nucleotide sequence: TGCAGCGTTGGCGGGGGGGTTTACAATGAGCAGTTCTTC.

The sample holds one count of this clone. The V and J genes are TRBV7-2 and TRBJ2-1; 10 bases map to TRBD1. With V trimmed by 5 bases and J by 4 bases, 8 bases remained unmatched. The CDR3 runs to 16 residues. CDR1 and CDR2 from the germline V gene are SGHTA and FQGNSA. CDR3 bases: TGTGCCAGCAGCGCCCAGACAGGGGGCGCATACAATGAGCAGTTCTTC. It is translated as CASSAQTGGAYNEQFF.

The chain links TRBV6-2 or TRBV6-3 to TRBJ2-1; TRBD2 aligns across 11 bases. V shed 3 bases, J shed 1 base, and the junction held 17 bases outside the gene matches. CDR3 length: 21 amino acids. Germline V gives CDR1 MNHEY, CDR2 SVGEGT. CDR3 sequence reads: CASSYYPGLAGPTLSYNEQFF. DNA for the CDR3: TGTGCCAGCAGTTATTATCCAGGACTAGCGGGCCCCACCCTGTCCTACAATGAGCAGTTCTTC.